The rows below give T cell receptor beta chains drawn from one sample of a study of blood T cell repertoires in COVID-19. Using immunoSEQ multiplex PCR, the repertoire was profiled, and TCRdb retains in-frame clones only, with some absent. The data show about 48,000 clones, with 70% to 90% seen just once and 2.6% held by the top ten. Sequenced input: peripheral blood. The receptor source for this set is a woman older than 75 with COVID-19, enrolled during active disease. The CDR3 runs from the conserved cysteine through the conserved F or W.

CDR3 length: 16
J gene: TRBJ2-7
V gene: TRBV6-1
CDR3 protein: CASSEGTGFPFREQYF

CDR3 length: 14
J gene: TRBJ2-1
V gene: TRBV7-7
CDR3 protein: CASSTGTGVNEQFF

CDR3 length: 15
J gene: TRBJ2-7
V gene: TRBV7-9
CDR3 protein: CASSLGPTGWSEQYF

CDR3 length: 15
J gene: TRBJ2-5
V gene: TRBV3-1/TRBV3-2
CDR3 protein: CASSLLSGGEETQYF

CDR3 length: 14
J gene: TRBJ2-1
V gene: TRBV7-2
CDR3 protein: CASSMDSSYNEQFF

CDR3 length: 16
J gene: TRBJ1-3
V gene: TRBV5-1
CDR3 protein: CASSPGQFPSGNTIYF

CDR3 length: 14
J gene: TRBJ2-5
V gene: TRBV20-1
CDR3 protein: CSASRDRRQETQYF

CDR3 length: 17
J gene: TRBJ1-3
V gene: TRBV25-1
CDR3 protein: CASSGRGRGKGGNTIYF

CDR3 length: 17
J gene: TRBJ2-1
V gene: TRBV7-9
CDR3 protein: CASSLRQREGPYNEQFF

CDR3 length: 15
J gene: TRBJ1-4
V gene: TRBV6-5
CDR3 protein: CASSYSGARGEKLFF

CDR3 length: 13
J gene: TRBJ2-3
V gene: TRBV27
CDR3 protein: CASSLWDRGHPYF

CDR3 length: 16
J gene: TRBJ2-2
V gene: TRBV7-3
CDR3 protein: CASSRDWPTNTGELFF

CDR3 length: 14
J gene: TRBJ2-7
V gene: TRBV28
CDR3 protein: CASEKQGVQYEQYF

CDR3 length: 14
J gene: TRBJ1-5
V gene: TRBV24-1
CDR3 protein: CATSASGSNQPQHF